Sequencing of this T cell receptor (beta chain) was carried out in a study of T cell responses to AZD1222 COVID-19 vaccine (dated by TCRdb to 2020 to 2022). Study-wide context: A total of 233 trial participants underwent TCR sequencing, of whom about 200 had received two doses of AZD1222 and 26 had received two doses of the MenACWY control vaccine. Trial participants were enrolled into age subgroups of 18-55, 56-69 and 70-plus years, which contained approximately 150, 30 and 60 TCR-sequenced participants, respectively.

V loses 2 bases, J loses 8 bases, and the germline ends lie 9 bases apart. The germline V gene sets CDR1 to SGHTA and CDR2 to FQGNSA. Counted from cysteine to phenylalanine, this CDR3 has 13 amino acids. Just the 39-base CDR3 DNA is kept, in frame starting at base 1. The sample's time point label, decoded: baseline before first vaccination. This specimen's treatment or condition label, per the study, means: meningococcal conjugate vaccine given as trial control. Vaccinee samples came from UK trials COV001 and COV002, including a single-blind randomized controlled phase 2/3 trial of AZD1222 (ChAdOx1 nCoV-19) in healthy adults. For TCRbeta chain sequencing, PBMC samples were collected from trial participants at day 0 and at day 28 after the second dose. Overall study results and their limits: Spike-specific TCR breadth and depth rose significantly after two AZD1222 doses compared with day 0 and with MenACWY recipients. Conclusions about previously exposed vaccinees were limited because only six or seven AZD1222 recipients were SARS-CoV-2 seropositive at baseline. CD4 TCRs associated with the vaccine covered the entire spike protein, and the dominant responses were in regions 160-218 and 743-854. Most participants were white British and females outnumbered males, and the authors suggested that clonal diversity may have been underestimated. In the small 56-69-year group, the increase in depth fell short of significance, most likely because of low power. Because no day 14 peak-response samples were available, the repertoires could be characterized only after the peak T cell response. Reportedly, almost half of the unique spike-specific TCRs recognized epitopes lying outside the regions that are mutated in the B.1.351 and B.1.1.7 variants.

The CDR3 regions of human TCRbeta chains were analyzed by immunosequencing. In the source study's methods: Repertoire TCRs were checked for matches against a reference library of SARS-CoV-2-specific TCRs that had been generated using the MIRA antigen-specificity platform. Breadth was defined as the fraction of unique TCRs that were SARS-CoV-2-associated, and depth was defined as the fraction of total T cells that were SARS-CoV-2-associated. Using the MIRA data, each spike-specific TCR was mapped to the spike region that the TCR reacts to and placed in a CD4 or CD8 class. Log10-transformed breadth and depth values were compared by one-way ANOVA with Sidak's multiple comparisons tests. Not all clones reach the TCRdb copy of this immuneACCESS table, which keeps in-frame sequences only. Checked studies attribute under half of the gap to unresolved V genes and leave the rest unexplained. That table furnishes V, J and clone size, whereas the DNA furnished D and trimming. Recorded for this sample are about 100,000 clones; approximately 90% of them occurred a single time. About 3% of the sample is held by the ten biggest clonotypes.

As to this clone: The antigen it binds to is not known. Base qualities are not recorded, but no much larger clone differs from it by a single base.

The TCR originated in an adult in good health. The chain couples TRBV7-2 to TRBJ1-4; there is no confident call for the D gene. The sample consisted of peripheral blood, taken on day 0 of MenACWY control vaccination. Read as DNA, the sequence is TGTGCCAGCAGCTTAATTTTGACGGAAAAACTGTTTTTT. This is translated as CASSLILTEKLFF. Where the CDR3 stops, the reference TRBV7-2 and TRBJ1-4 genes take over; the full variable domain is GAGVSQSPSNKVTEKGKDVELRCDPISGHTALYWYRQSLGQGLEFLIYFQGNSAPDKSGLPSDRFSAERTGGSVSTLTIQRTQQEDSAVYLCASSLILTEKLFFGSGTQLSVL.